The 14 T cell receptor beta chains below all came from one sample that was sequenced in a study of shared clonotypes between healthy human individuals. Sequencing used immunoSEQ multiplex PCR; TCRdb keeps in-frame clones, though not all of them. The data contain a few million clones, over 85% of them singletons. Naive CD8 populations comprised CD45RO-negative cells positively selected for CCR7, excluding terminally differentiated effector memory CD45RA+ cells. Material for sequencing was naive CD8+ T cells from PBMCs. All receptors come from a man aged 18 to 35 in good health. Some clones in this sample may be carry-over from other donors' samples.

The chain is built from TRBV21-1 and TRBJ2-7; the table's D call, TRBD1, has no DNA check behind it. TRBV21-1 is assigned pseudogene status. The CDR3 is 16 amino acids. CDR3 sequence reads: CASSKAGRVGPYEQYF. CDR3 nucleotide sequence: TGTGCCAGCAGCAAAGCGGGCAGGGTTGGCCCCTACGAGCAGTACTTC.

A single count supports this clone. This chain links TRBV19 with TRBJ2-7; D is possibly TRBD1 or TRBD2 (5 bases each). Trimming shortened V by 6 bases and J by 2 bases, and 14 bases separated the two germline ends. This CDR3 region has 14 residues. CDR1 LNHDA and CDR2 SQIVND come from the germline V gene (reference sequence). CDR3 sequence: CASRVGAGPYEQYF. CDR3 DNA sequence: TGTGCCAGTAGAGTCGGGGCTGGTCCCTACGAGCAGTACTTC.

The V and J genes are TRBV18 and TRBJ2-7; D perhaps matches TRBD1 (5 bases). Deletions cut 5 bases from V and 2 bases from J, with 13 bases between. The CDR3 loop spans 14 amino acids. The germline V gene encodes CDR1 KGHSH and CDR2 LQKENI. The chain's CDR3 is CASSAQDSPYEQYF. The DNA for the CDR3 is TGTGCCAGCTCAGCGCAAGACAGCCCCTACGAGCAGTACTTC.

The CDR3 loop is CASSLGEGEETQYF. The CDR3 DNA reads as TGTGCCAGCAGTTTAGGAGAGGGCGAGGAGACCCAGTACTTC. The chain combines TRBV28 with TRBJ2-5, with D tentatively TRBD2 (5 bases). The germline V and J ends were trimmed by 2 bases and 5 bases, with 12 bases remaining between them. Germline CDR1 is MDHEN and CDR2 is SYDVKM. CDR3 length: 14 amino acids.

This clone was detected only a few times. This chain uses TRBV29-1 with TRBJ1-1; 9 bases line up with TRBD1. Looked up from germline, CDR1 is SQVTM and CDR2 is ANQGSEA. The CDR3 loop spans 13 amino acids. V lost 7 bases, J lost 7 bases, and 10 bases stayed unmatched. The CDR3 region is CSARQGELGEAFF. The CDR3 DNA sequence: TGCAGCGCTCGACAGGGGGAATTGGGTGAAGCTTTCTTT.

The genes are TRBV6-6 and TRBJ1-3, with D possibly matching TRBD1 (5 bases). The CDR3 spans 16 residues. V lost 5 bases and J lost 0, with 14 bases in between. Germline CDR1 is MNHNY and CDR2 is SVGAGI (reference sequence). CDR3 protein: CASSIGGGSSGNTIYF. CDR3 bases: TGTGCCAGCAGTATCGGGGGGGGTTCCTCTGGAAACACCATATATTTT.

The chain links TRBV11-2 to TRBJ2-7; D is uncertain. The germline CDR1 and CDR2 sequences are SGHAT and FQNNGV. The CDR3 spans 17 residues. V was cut by 0 bases and J by 5 bases, with 20 bases left in between. The CDR3 sequence: CASSLDHPVVERHEQYF. For the CDR3, the DNA is TGTGCCAGCAGCTTAGATCACCCGGTTGTAGAGCGTCACGAGCAGTACTTC.

In DNA, the CDR3 is TGTGCCAGCAGCTTAGCTAGGGATTTTGAGCAGTTCTTC. This encodes CASSLARDFEQFF. This chain links TRBV7-6 with TRBJ2-1; no clear D gene. Germline values: CDR1 SGHVS, CDR2 FNYEAQ. The CDR3 runs to 13 residues. V was shortened by 0 bases and J by 9 bases, with 9 bases between the two germline ends.

This chain links TRBV7-9 with TRBJ1-2, with no clear D. Germline CDR1 reads SEHNR; CDR2 reads FQNEAQ (reference sequence). The V end was cut by 4 bases, the J end by 5 bases, with 14 bases between. The CDR3 is 14 residues long. The CDR3 protein is CASSSASDGYGYTF. DNA of the CDR3: TGTGCCAGCAGCTCCGCGAGCGACGGTTATGGCTACACCTTC.

The gene calls are TRBV7-9 and TRBJ2-5; D gene uncertain. The J call may be mistaken, given a closer DNA end match to TRBJ2-7. In germline, CDR1 is SEHNR, CDR2 FQNEAQ (reference sequence). The CDR3 totals 14 residues. CDR3 DNA sequence: TGTGCCAGCAGCTCTACGATTATAGCTTACGAGCAGTACTTC. Amino acid sequence: CASSSTIIAYEQYF.

The chain is built from TRBV4-1 and TRBJ2-5, with 9 bases lining up with TRBD1. This CDR3 region has 17 residues. Per the germline V gene, CDR1 is MGHRA and CDR2 is YSYEKL. Trimming took 4 bases from V and 4 from J; bases not matched to a gene: 13. The CDR3 bases are TGCGCCAGCAGCCCCCGGACAGGGGTTGATCGTCGAGAGACCCAGTACTTC. Protein: CASSPRTGVDRRETQYF.

The chain uses TRBV6-5 and TRBJ2-1; D may be TRBD1 (6 bases). Germline V lookup: CDR1 MNHEY, CDR2 SVGAGI. The CDR3 totals 14 residues. V lost 1 base and J lost 6, with 10 bases in between. The CDR3 bases are TGTGCCAGCAGTTACTTTCAGGGGTCCAATGAGCAGTTCTTC. It is translated as CASSYFQGSNEQFF.

In regard to this clone: In the same sample, other DNA sequences code for this CDR3. This sequence joins TRBV7-9 and TRBJ1-1, with D possibly TRBD1 on 6 matching bases. The V gene's germline CDR1 is SEHNR and CDR2 FQNEAQ (reference sequence). V was pared by 6 bases and J by 0 bases, with 11 bases between. This CDR3 is 14 amino acids long. This chain's CDR3 is CASSSQGLNTEAFF. CDR3 coding DNA: TGTGCCAGCAGTTCACAGGGTCTGAACACTGAAGCTTTCTTT.

The V gene is TRBV27, the J gene TRBJ2-7; 9 nucleotides match TRBD1. From germline, CDR1 is MNHEY and CDR2 SMNVEV (reference sequence). The CDR3 contains 16 residues. Unmatched junction bases numbered 8, after V lost 0 bases and J lost 5 bases. Here the CDR3 DNA reads TGTGCCAGCAGTTTATCGGCCGGGACAGGGACAGACGAGCAGTACTTC. Protein sequence: CASSLSAGTGTDEQYF.